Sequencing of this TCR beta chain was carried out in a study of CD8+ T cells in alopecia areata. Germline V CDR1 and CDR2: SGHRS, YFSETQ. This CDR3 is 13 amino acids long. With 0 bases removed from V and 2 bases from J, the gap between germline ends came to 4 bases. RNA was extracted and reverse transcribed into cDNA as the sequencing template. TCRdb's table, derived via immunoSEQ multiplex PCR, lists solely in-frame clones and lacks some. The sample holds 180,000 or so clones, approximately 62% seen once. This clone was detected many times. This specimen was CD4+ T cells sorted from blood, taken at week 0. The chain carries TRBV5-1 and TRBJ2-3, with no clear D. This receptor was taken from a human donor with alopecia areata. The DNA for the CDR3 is TGCGCCAGCAGCTTGGGCAACACAGATACGCAGTATTTT. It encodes CASSLGNTDTQYF. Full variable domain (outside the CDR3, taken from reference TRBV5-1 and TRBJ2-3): KAGVTQTPRYLIKTRGQQVTLSCSPISGHRSVSWYQQTPGQGLQFLFEYFSETQRNKGNFPGRFSGRQFSNSRSEMNVSTLELGDSALYLCASSLGNTDTQYFGPGTRLTVL.